A single sample gave rise to the 29 T cell receptor beta chains below, sequenced in a study of blood T cells in healthy people across ages (dated by TCRdb to about 2015). The method was 5' RACE. Instrument used: Illumina HiSeq 2500. A second about 6 to 11 cycle PCR used a sample-barcoded 5' primer and a J-beta primer mix. TCRdb reanalyzed the raw reads on its own, using fastp at Q25 for trimming and MiXCR for clone calling, and kept in-frame beta chains. Every CDR3 protein is listed once, alongside the most common genes and DNA of its rows. Across this sample there are about 290,000 distinct CDR3 sequences, with 25% to 30% seen only once. The ten top clones hold 29% of the sample. Specimen: blood. The receptors derive from a woman in her seventies in good health.

This clonotype has a count of ten or more. The rearrangement links TRBV29-1 to TRBJ2-5; 7 positions agree with TRBD1. The CDR3 sequence is 15 residues long. The V gene end was trimmed by 6 bases and the J gene end by 2 bases; junction bases not matched to a gene: 12. Germline CDR1 reads SQVTM; CDR2 reads ANQGSEA. In DNA, the CDR3 is TGCAGCGTGAAGTACGGCAGGGGGTGGCAAGAGACCCAGTACTTC. Amino acid sequence: CSVKYGRGWQETQYF.

The chain recombines TRBV6-6 with TRBJ2-7; D is perhaps TRBD2 (6 bases). Germline-derived CDR1 and CDR2 are MNHNY and SVGAGI (reference sequence). The CDR3 has 16 residues. V was clipped by 0 bases and J by 1 base, with 13 bases between them. The CDR3 DNA reads as TGTGCCAGCAGTTACTCAGCCGGAGGGGTTTCCTACGAGCAGTACTTC. It translates to CASSYSAGGVSYEQYF.

V is TRBV5-1 and J is TRBJ1-1; perhaps TRBD1 as D (5 bases). This CDR3 has 13 residues. The V end was cut by 4 bases, the J end by 1 base, with 8 bases between. Germline values: CDR1 SGHRS, CDR2 YFSETQ. The CDR3 DNA reads as TGCGCCAGCAGCCCGACAGAGAACACTGAAGCTTTCTTT. It translates to CASSPTENTEAFF.

Regarding this clonotype: Compared with germline, one end of the junction differs, possibly owing to a read error. The rearrangement uses TRBV3-1 and TRBJ2-3, with D uncertain. Germline-derived CDR1 and CDR2 are LGHDT and YNNKEL (reference sequence). The CDR3 covers 11 residues. The CDR3 spells CASRQADTQYF. The DNA of the CDR3 is TGTGCCAGCAGACAAGCGGATACGCAGTATTTT.

The J gene is TRBJ1-4, the V gene TRBV20-1; a weak D match, TRBD1 (6 bases). The CDR3 length is 11 residues. V dropped 6 bases and J dropped 5 bases, with 7 bases sitting between them. The germline V gene encodes CDR1 DFQATT and CDR2 SNEGSKA (reference sequence). CDR3 DNA: TGCAGTGCCCAGGGGAATGAAAAACTGTTTTTT. Its protein is CSAQGNEKLFF.

This clonotype has more than one count but fewer than ten. The chain couples TRBV29-1 to TRBJ2-5; D possibly matches TRBD1 or TRBD2 (5 bases each). Germline V gene data show CDR1 as SQVTM and CDR2 as ANQGSEA. This CDR3 has 15 amino acids. V lost 0 bases and J 5 bases, leaving 16 bases between the germline ends. The CDR3 reads CSVEDHLKGTETQYF. In DNA, the CDR3 is TGCAGCGTTGAAGATCACTTAAAAGGGACGGAGACCCAGTACTTC.

The chain couples TRBV5-1 to TRBJ2-5; 9 nucleotides agree with TRBD2. The V segment lost 1 base and the J segment 2 bases; nucleotides outside the gene matches: 9. The CDR3 has 17 residues. CDR1 and CDR2 (germline): SGHRS, YFSETQ. The CDR3 bases are TGCGCCAGCAGCTTGCTCGGAACTAGCGGGTTACAAGAGACCCAGTACTTC. Translating gives CASSLLGTSGLQETQYF.

The chain recombines TRBV7-2 with TRBJ2-4, with D maybe TRBD1 (5 bases). Germline values: CDR1 SGHTA, CDR2 FQGNSA. Trimming removed 4 bases from V and 7 bases from J, with 14 bases in between. CDR3 length: 14 amino acids. The CDR3 spells CASSWGRQANIQYF. In DNA form, the CDR3 reads TGTGCCAGCAGCTGGGGCAGGCAAGCGAACATTCAGTACTTC.

The V call is TRBV4-1, the J call TRBJ2-6; no clear D. Germline CDR1 is MGHRA and CDR2 is YSYEKL. Deletions cut 0 bases from V and 0 bases from J, with 6 bases between. The CDR3 totals 16 residues. CDR3 residues: CASSQDFASGANVLTF. The CDR3 DNA reads as TGCGCCAGCAGCCAAGATTTTGCCTCTGGGGCCAACGTCCTGACTTTC.

This chain joins TRBV4-2 and TRBJ2-3; 12 bases are shared with TRBD2. This CDR3 contains 18 residues. Germline V CDR1 and CDR2: LGHNA, YNFKEQ. Unmatched junction bases numbered 9, after V lost 1 base and J lost 4 bases. Here the CDR3 reads CASSQGSLAGGRSDTQYF. The CDR3 DNA sequence: TGTGCCAGCAGCCAAGGTTCGCTAGCGGGAGGGCGTTCAGATACGCAGTATTTT.

This sequence joins TRBV5-4 and TRBJ2-5; 7 nucleotides match TRBD2. The J call is uncertain, as TRBJ2-7 better fits the DNA end. There are 13 residues in the CDR3. Germline CDR1 is SGHNT and CDR2 is YYREEE (reference sequence). The CDR3 region is CASSFGTNYEQYF. CDR3 bases: TGTGCCAGCAGCTTCGGGACTAACTACGAGCAGTACTTC.

As for this clonotype: One junction end disagrees with the germline gene, perhaps due to a read error. DNA for the CDR3: TGTGCCAGCTCACCCGAGCTAGCGGCCGGGGAGCTGCTTTTT. Its protein product is CASSPELAAGELLF. V and J are TRBV18 and TRBJ2-2; 7 bases are shared with TRBD2. Germline CDR1 is KGHSH and CDR2 is LQKENI. CDR3 length: 14 residues.

V and J are TRBV12-3 or TRBV12-4 and TRBJ2-2; TRBD1 agrees at 7 bases. CDR3 length: 15 amino acids. The ends lost 6 bases at V and 0 bases at J; junction bases unmatched: 4. CDR3 coding DNA: TGTGCCAGCAGCCGTCAGGGGGCGAACACCGGGGAGCTGTTTTTT. Translating gives CASSRQGANTGELFF.

This clonotype was recorded once. One end of the junction varies from germline; a read error may be responsible. This chain links TRBV7-3 with TRBJ2-3; TRBD2 agrees at 8 bases. The CDR3 runs 15 residues. Germline V gene sequence: CDR1 SGHTA, CDR2 FQGTGA. The CDR3 DNA sequence: TGCGCCAGCAGCTTAAGAAGCGGGAGTACAGATACGCAGTATTTT. It encodes CASSLRSGSTDTQYF. Full variable domain (rest looked up from reference TRBV7-3 and TRBJ2-3): GAGVSQTPSNKVTEKGKYVELRCDPISGHTALYWYRQSLGQGPEFLIYFQGTGAADDSGLPNDRFFAVRPEGSVSTLKIQRTERGDSAVYLCASSLRSGSTDTQYFGPGTRLTVL.

Here the CDR3 reads CSAKTSQVPNEKLFF. CDR3 coding DNA: TGCAGTGCTAAAACATCACAGGTTCCTAATGAAAAACTGTTTTTT. This sequence joins TRBV20-1 and TRBJ1-4, with D perhaps TRBD1 (5 bases). V was cut by 4 bases and J by 3 bases, with 15 bases left in between. Per the germline V gene, CDR1 is DFQATT and CDR2 is SNEGSKA (reference sequence). This CDR3 has 15 amino acids.

J is TRBJ2-1 and V is TRBV7-9; TRBD1 might be the D (6 bases). CDR3 size: 17 residues. Germline V gene data show CDR1 as SEHNR and CDR2 as FQNEAQ (reference sequence). V was pared by 5 bases and J by 2 bases, with 19 bases between. In DNA form, the CDR3 reads TGTGCCAGCAGCCCAGGGGCTTGGGCACTACCCTACAATGAGCAGTTCTTC. It encodes CASSPGAWALPYNEQFF.

The chain joins TRBV5-1 to TRBJ1-1; no clear D. This CDR3 is 15 amino acids long. The germline V gene has CDR1 SGHRS and CDR2 YFSETQ. V was clipped by 2 bases and J by 3 bases, with 14 bases between them. The chain's CDR3 is CASSFRAGGDTEAFF. The CDR3 DNA reads TGCGCCAGCAGCTTTCGGGCTGGTGGGGACACTGAAGCTTTCTTT.

Note on this clonotype: One end of the junction does not line up with germline, which may come from a read error. The chain has TRBV28 and TRBJ1-1; possibly TRBD1 for D (5 bases). Germline lookup yields CDR1 MDHEN and CDR2 SYDVKM. The CDR3 extends over 14 amino acids. The chain's CDR3 is CASSDGGPGTEAFF. The CDR3, as DNA: TGTGCCAGCAGTGACGGAGGGCCTGGGACTGAAGCCTTCTTT.

The chain is built from TRBV9 and TRBJ2-2; 8 bases are shared with TRBD1. Trimming took 3 bases from V and 3 from J; bases not matched to a gene: 7. Germline CDR1 reads SGDLS; CDR2 reads YYNGEE. The CDR3 is 16 amino acids. CDR3 protein: CASSERTGTYTGELFF. In DNA form, the CDR3 reads TGTGCCAGCAGCGAGAGGACAGGGACGTACACCGGGGAGCTGTTTTTT.

This clonotype has just a few counts. The J gene is TRBJ2-1, the V gene TRBV7-9, with D possibly being TRBD2 (6 bases). Trimming left V 6 bases short and J 2 bases short, with 17 bases between. This CDR3 region has 16 residues. CDR1 and CDR2 from the germline V gene are SEHNR and FQNEAQ (reference sequence). CDR3 DNA: TGTGCCAGCAGATCCGCGGGATACCTACCCTACAATGAGCAGTTCTTC. This codes for CASRSAGYLPYNEQFF.

This clonotype has only a few counts. CDR3 loop: CASSYVGGGDSNQPQHF. The CDR3, as DNA: TGTGCCAGCAGTTACGTCGGGGGAGGGGATAGCAATCAGCCCCAGCATTTT. The chain uses TRBV6-2 or TRBV6-3 and TRBJ1-5; D possibly corresponds to TRBD1 (5 bases). CDR3 length: 17 amino acids. Germline V gives CDR1 MNHEY, CDR2 SVGEGT. Trimming took off 2 bases at V and 0 bases at J, with 14 bases between the two ends.

The rearrangement joins TRBV29-1 to TRBJ1-2, with D tentatively TRBD1 (5 bases). The CDR3 extends over 14 amino acids. From germline, CDR1 is SQVTM and CDR2 ANQGSEA. Trimming removed 4 bases at V and 2 bases at J, with 14 bases between. The CDR3 is CSVVKVQGNYGYTF. The CDR3 DNA follows: TGCAGCGTTGTTAAGGTCCAGGGAAACTATGGCTACACCTTC.

The chain has TRBV29-1 and TRBJ2-1; TRBD2 agrees at 13 bases. The CDR3 has 14 residues. The V gene end was trimmed by 7 bases and the J gene end by 6 bases; junction bases not matched to a gene: 6. Germline loops: CDR1 SQVTM, CDR2 ANQGSEA. The CDR3 region is CSGTSGRAPNEQFF. For the CDR3, the DNA is TGCAGCGGCACTAGCGGGAGGGCCCCCAATGAGCAGTTCTTC.

This clonotype was seen more than once but under ten times. The rearrangement links TRBV20-1 to TRBJ2-3; perhaps TRBD2 as D (6 bases). With 3 bases removed from V and 13 bases from J, the gap between germline ends came to 11 bases. Germline CDR1 DFQATT, CDR2 SNEGSKA (reference sequence). The length of the CDR3 is 10 residues. The CDR3 coding sequence is TGCAGTGCTAGTATGGAGGGCGAGTATTTT. The encoded protein is CSASMEGEYF.

The chain employs TRBV29-1 and TRBJ1-4; D gene unclear. Germline lookup yields CDR1 SQVTM and CDR2 ANQGSEA. Trimming removed 7 bases at V and 7 bases at J, with 13 bases between. The CDR3 covers 12 residues. CDR3 DNA sequence: TGCAGCGCCGGATGGGGTGTTGAAAAACTGTTTTTT. Translating gives CSAGWGVEKLFF.

This chain uses TRBV7-8 with TRBJ1-2; D gene unclear. This CDR3 is 13 amino acids long. Looked up from germline, CDR1 is SGHVS and CDR2 is FQNEAQ. The V gene lost 1 base and the J gene lost 5 bases, with 8 bases spanning the gap. Here the CDR3 reads CASSLEAVYGYTF. The CDR3 nucleotides are TGTGCCAGCAGCTTAGAGGCAGTATATGGCTACACCTTC.

CDR3 DNA sequence: TGTGCCAGCAGCATAAGCGGCGGGAGCTCCTACGAGCAGTACTTC. Protein product: CASSISGGSSYEQYF. The chain couples TRBV3-1 to TRBJ2-7; 7 bases match TRBD2. The germline gives CDR1 LGHDT, CDR2 YNNKEL (reference sequence). V dropped 5 bases and J dropped 0; count of bases not matched to a gene: 7. The CDR3 runs 15 residues.

This chain connects TRBV7-6 to TRBJ2-3; D is perhaps TRBD2 (5 bases). Germline values: CDR1 SGHVS, CDR2 FNYEAQ. This CDR3 has 17 amino acids. V was pared by 5 bases and J by 4 bases, with 22 bases between. The CDR3 loop is CASSTPLEGEGPDTQYF. In nucleotides, the CDR3 is TGTGCCAGCAGCACTCCTCTTGAGGGAGAAGGCCCAGATACGCAGTATTTT.

In its sample, this clonotype was seen a few times. V is TRBV28 and J is TRBJ2-4; TRBD1 matches at 8 bases. Unmatched junction bases numbered 10, after V lost 0 bases and J lost 3 bases. The CDR3 extends over 18 amino acids. Germline assignment: CDR1 MDHEN and CDR2 SYDVKM. Here the CDR3 DNA reads TGTGCCAGCAGTTTATGGGGGCAGGGGGCAGGGGTCAAAAACATTCAGTACTTC. Protein product: CASSLWGQGAGVKNIQYF.